The rows below give T cell receptor beta chains drawn from one sample of a study of T-cell reconstitution after alpha-beta-depleted transplantation in children. Each CDR3 protein gets one entry after TCRdb re-called the PCR reads with MiXCR. The table shows 490,000 or so distinct CDR3 sequences, with under 15% occurring only once. The input for sequencing was PBMCs from the stem cell graft donor, taken from the stem cell graft. These receptors were collected from a human donor who donated a stem cell graft to a child with combined immunodeficiency. Both conserved end residues are part of each CDR3. Each record gives: J gene, D gene, V gene, clone size, CDR3 protein, CDR3 DNA. D genes are given only for firm matches. Clone size, where shown, is once, few, many, or a class for clones that have expanded.

>TRBJ2-3|TRBD2|TRBV7-2|-
CASSYGLVGTQYF
TGTGCCAGCAGCTACGGACTAGTTGGTACGCAGTATTTT
>TRBJ2-3|-|TRBV29-1|many
CSVDRATFTDTQYF
TGCAGCGTTGATAGGGCCACCTTCACAGATACGCAGTATTTT
>TRBJ2-3|-|TRBV7-2|few
CASSPNWGRDTDTQYF
TGTGCCAGCAGCCCGAATTGGGGACGCGACACAGATACGCAGTATTTT
>TRBJ2-1|-|TRBV15|few
CATSRESEQFF
TGTGCCACCAGCAGAGAAAGTGAGCAGTTCTTC
>TRBJ1-1|-|TRBV29-1|few
CSSTPGDTEAFF
TGCAGCTCCACCCCAGGGGACACTGAAGCTTTCTTT
>TRBJ1-1|TRBD1|TRBV12-3/TRBV12-4|few
CASSLGQGGVNTEAFF
TGTGCCAGCAGCCTTGGACAGGGCGGGGTGAACACTGAAGCTTTCTTT
>TRBJ2-3|TRBD2|TRBV28|-
CASRTGGQGTADTQYF
TGTGCCAGCAGGACGGGGGGGCAGGGGACCGCAGATACGCAGTATTTT
>TRBJ2-3|-|TRBV5-1|many
CASSLDISQDTDTQYF
TGCGCCAGCAGCTTGGACATTTCGCAGGACACAGATACGCAGTATTTT
>TRBJ1-4|-|TRBV20-1|few
CSARDPGTGTGKLFF
TGCAGTGCTAGAGACCCGGGTACGGGAACAGGAAAACTGTTTTTT
>TRBJ2-7|-|TRBV7-9|few
CASSFETGAAYEQYF
TGTGCCAGCAGTTTCGAAACCGGGGCGGCCTACGAGCAGTACTTC
>TRBJ2-2|TRBD1|TRBV10-3|few
CAIRPGQATGELFF
TGTGCCATCAGGCCGGGACAGGCCACCGGGGAGCTGTTTTTT
>TRBJ2-5|TRBD2|TRBV7-2|few
CASSLGLAGVTGETQYF
TGTGCCAGCAGCTTAGGACTAGCGGGGGTAACCGGGGAGACCCAGTACTTC
>TRBJ2-7|-|TRBV20-1|few
CSARRAGTYEQYF
TGCAGTGCTAGACGGGCGGGAACCTACGAGCAGTACTTC
>TRBJ1-2|-|TRBV6-1|few
CASRGAAGSYGYTF
TGTGCCAGCAGGGGGGCAGCCGGGTCCTATGGCTACACCTTC
>TRBJ2-1|-|TRBV29-1|few
CSVRSNEQFF
TGCAGCGTTAGGAGCAATGAGCAGTTCTTC
>TRBJ1-5|-|TRBV12-3/TRBV12-4|-
CASSFGGDQPQHF
TGTGCCAGCAGTTTTGGAGGGGATCAGCCCCAGCATTTT
>TRBJ2-2|TRBD2|TRBV6-4|-
CAICLVGPVSGIDTGELFF
TGTGCCATCTGTTTAGTTGGCCCCGTTAGCGGGATAGACACCGGGGAGCTGTTTTTT
>TRBJ2-7|-|TRBV12-3/TRBV12-4|many
CASSLAAYEQYF
TGTGCCAGCAGTTTAGCTGCCTACGAGCAGTACTTC
>TRBJ2-1|TRBD2|TRBV19|-
CASSITLRTSGKPQFF
TGTGCCAGTAGTATAACATTACGGACTAGCGGGAAGCCGCAGTTCTTC
>TRBJ2-7|TRBD2|TRBV7-2|-
CASSLRLAGGLGQYF
TGTGCCAGCAGCCTAAGACTAGCGGGAGGCCTGGGGCAGTACTTC
>TRBJ1-1|-|TRBV20-1|few
CSATTNLVGNTEAFF
TGCAGTGCTACCACCAATCTTGTGGGAAACACTGAAGCTTTCTTT
>TRBJ2-7|TRBD1|TRBV12-3/TRBV12-4|few
CASSIGQGFEQYF
TGTGCCAGCAGTATCGGACAGGGGTTTGAGCAGTACTTC
>TRBJ2-7|TRBD2|TRBV10-3|-
CASRRRGLAGSADYEQYF
TGTGCCTCACGCAGGCGGGGACTAGCGGGATCCGCCGACTACGAGCAGTACTTC
>TRBJ2-3|TRBD1|TRBV27|many
CASSWGTDFTDTQYF
TGTGCCAGCAGTTGGGGGACAGACTTCACAGATACGCAGTATTTT
>TRBJ2-3|TRBD2|TRBV5-5|once
CASSSTGSGGWNTQYF
TGTGCCAGCAGCTCTACGGGTAGCGGGGGATGGAATACGCAGTATTTT
>TRBJ1-4|-|TRBV19|-
CASSPRRRGEKLFF
TGTGCCAGTAGTCCAAGACGACGCGGAGAAAAACTGTTTTTT
>TRBJ1-1|-|TRBV6-2/TRBV6-3|few
CASSWGGPNTEAFF
TGTGCCAGCAGCTGGGGAGGCCCGAACACTGAAGCTTTCTTT
>TRBJ2-2|TRBD2|TRBV7-2|-
CASSLDGTTISGELFF
TGTGCCAGCAGCTTAGACGGGACTACGATCTCCGGGGAGCTGTTTTTT
>TRBJ1-2|-|TRBV27|few
CASSRRSHYGYTF
TGTGCCAGCAGTCGTAGATCGCACTATGGCTACACCTTC
>TRBJ2-2|-|TRBV15|many
CATSTAAGELFF
TGTGCCACCAGCACCGCCGCCGGGGAGCTGTTTTTT
>TRBJ1-5|TRBD1|TRBV12-3/TRBV12-4|many
CASSRITGQGEQPQHF
TGTGCCAGCAGCCGAATCACGGGACAGGGGGAACAGCCCCAGCATTTT
>TRBJ2-5|-|TRBV20-1|few
CSAWRGGAPKETQYF
TGCAGTGCTTGGAGAGGGGGGGCACCAAAAGAGACCCAGTACTTC
>TRBJ1-1|-|TRBV7-2|many
CASRPTMNTEAFF
TGTGCCAGCAGGCCTACTATGAACACTGAAGCTTTCTTT
>TRBJ2-1|-|TRBV15|many
CATSRDPVGSSYNEQFF
TGTGCCACCAGCAGAGACCCAGTTGGAAGCTCCTACAATGAGCAGTTCTTC
>TRBJ1-5|-|TRBV20-1|-
CSARATGYSNQPQHF
TGCAGTGCTAGGGCGACAGGATATAGCAATCAGCCCCAGCATTTT
>TRBJ2-1|TRBD2|TRBV6-2/TRBV6-3|-
CASSYDGGGASYEQFF
TGTGCCAGCAGTTACGACGGCGGGGGGGCCTCGTATGAGCAGTTCTTC
>TRBJ1-6|-|TRBV20-1|-
CSAPGVLDNSPLHF
TGCAGTGCTCCAGGGGTCTTAGATAATTCACCCCTCCACTTT
>TRBJ2-7|-|TRBV28|many
CASRLNGQLSYEQYF
TGTGCCAGCAGACTCAACGGACAGCTCTCCTACGAGCAGTACTTC
>TRBJ2-1|TRBD2|TRBV11-1|few
CASRRVGSGRRSYNEQFF
TGTGCCAGCCGAAGGGTGGGTAGCGGGAGAAGGTCCTACAATGAGCAGTTCTTC
>TRBJ2-7|TRBD2|TRBV4-3|-
CASSPFRGGSYEQYF
TGCGCCAGCAGCCCCTTCAGAGGCGGGAGTTACGAGCAGTACTTC
>TRBJ2-1|TRBD1|TRBV6-2/TRBV6-3|-
CASSYSRDSLANHEQFF
TGTGCCAGCAGTTACTCGAGGGACAGCCTTGCCAACCATGAGCAGTTCTTC